The T cell receptor beta chain under discussion was sequenced for a study of T cells in Graves' hyperthyroidism and ophthalmopathy. Study observations and caveats: Most thyroid clonotypes with frequency above 0.001 were detected in blood. Ophthalmopathy, which appeared later, was predicted by the model a median around 6.5 months before onset.

What was amplified from RNA transcripts were TCR beta CDR3 regions. First-round RT-PCR of the TCR CDR3 relied on the HTBI primer set. TCRdb ran MiXCR on the multiplex PCR reads and lists one entry per CDR3 protein. Found here are about 570,000 distinct CDR3 sequences, around 42% of them singletons; the top ten hold roughly 20%. In regard to this clonotype: Antigen specificity is unknown.

This CDR3 region has 15 residues. V gave up 4 bases and J gave up 5 bases; unmatched junction bases: 8. The germline gives CDR1 SNHLY, CDR2 FYNNEI. This TCR came from an adult woman with Graves' disease, either hyperthyroidism or ophthalmopathy (not recorded which). The chain carries TRBV2 and TRBJ1-5; 7 nucleotides line up with TRBD1. What was sequenced was peripheral blood or thyroid tissue (not recorded which). The CDR3 loop is CASSAKGAQDQPQHF. The CDR3 DNA reads as TGTGCCAGCAGTGCTAAGGGGGCGCAGGATCAGCCCCAGCATTTT.